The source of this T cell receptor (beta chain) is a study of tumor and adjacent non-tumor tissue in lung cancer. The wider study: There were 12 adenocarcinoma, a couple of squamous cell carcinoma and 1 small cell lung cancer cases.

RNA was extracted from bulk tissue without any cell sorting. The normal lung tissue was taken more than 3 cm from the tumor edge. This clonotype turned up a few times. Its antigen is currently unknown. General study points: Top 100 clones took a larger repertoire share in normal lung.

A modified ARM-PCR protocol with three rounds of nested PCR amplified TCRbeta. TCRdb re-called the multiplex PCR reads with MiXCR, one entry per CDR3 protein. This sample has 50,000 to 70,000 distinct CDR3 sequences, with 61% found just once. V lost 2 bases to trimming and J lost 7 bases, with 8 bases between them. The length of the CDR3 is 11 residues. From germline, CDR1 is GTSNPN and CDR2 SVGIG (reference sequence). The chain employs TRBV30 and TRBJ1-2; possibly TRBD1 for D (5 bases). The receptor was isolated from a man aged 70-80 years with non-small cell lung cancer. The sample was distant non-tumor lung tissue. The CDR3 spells CAWSPGGGYTF. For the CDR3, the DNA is TGTGCCTGGAGTCCCGGGGGTGGCTACACCTTC.